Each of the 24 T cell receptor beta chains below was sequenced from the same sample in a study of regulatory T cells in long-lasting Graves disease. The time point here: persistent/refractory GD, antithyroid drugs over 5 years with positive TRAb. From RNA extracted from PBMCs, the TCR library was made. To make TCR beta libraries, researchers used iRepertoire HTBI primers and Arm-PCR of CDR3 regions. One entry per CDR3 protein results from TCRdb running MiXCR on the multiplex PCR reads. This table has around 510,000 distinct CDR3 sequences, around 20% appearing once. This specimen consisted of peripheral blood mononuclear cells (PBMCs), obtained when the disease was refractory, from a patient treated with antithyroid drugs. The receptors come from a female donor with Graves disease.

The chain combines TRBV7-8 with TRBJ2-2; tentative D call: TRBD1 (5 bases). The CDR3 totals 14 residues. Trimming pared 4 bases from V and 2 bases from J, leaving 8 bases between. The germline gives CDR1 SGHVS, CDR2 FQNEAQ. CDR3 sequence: CASSSTANTGELFF. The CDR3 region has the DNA TGTGCCAGCAGCTCGACAGCAAACACCGGGGAGCTGTTTTTT.

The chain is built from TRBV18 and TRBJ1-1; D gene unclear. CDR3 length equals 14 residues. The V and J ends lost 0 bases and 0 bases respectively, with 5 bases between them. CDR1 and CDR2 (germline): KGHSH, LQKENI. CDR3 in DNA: TGTGCCAGCTCACCACCCGTTTTGAACACTGAAGCTTTCTTT. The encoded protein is CASSPPVLNTEAFF.

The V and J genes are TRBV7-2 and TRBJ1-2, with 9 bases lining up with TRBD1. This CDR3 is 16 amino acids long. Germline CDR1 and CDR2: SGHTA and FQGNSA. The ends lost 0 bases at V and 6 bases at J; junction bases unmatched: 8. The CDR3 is CASSLALTGGINGYTF. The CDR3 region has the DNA TGTGCCAGCAGCTTAGCGCTGACAGGGGGGATCAATGGCTACACCTTC.

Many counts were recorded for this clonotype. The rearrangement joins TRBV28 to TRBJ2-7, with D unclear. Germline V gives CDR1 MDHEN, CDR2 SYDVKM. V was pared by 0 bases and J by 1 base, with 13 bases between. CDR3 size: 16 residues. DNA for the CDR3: TGTGCCAGCAGTTTATGGATAATGGGCAGTTCCTACGAGCAGTACTTC. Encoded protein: CASSLWIMGSSYEQYF.

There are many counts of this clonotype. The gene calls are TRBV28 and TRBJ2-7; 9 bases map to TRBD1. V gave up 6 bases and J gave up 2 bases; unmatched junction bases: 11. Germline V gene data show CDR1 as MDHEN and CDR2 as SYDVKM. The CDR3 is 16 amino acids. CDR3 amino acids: CASSRLGQGNPYEQYF. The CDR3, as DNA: TGTGCCAGCAGCCGACTGGGACAGGGAAATCCCTACGAGCAGTACTTC.

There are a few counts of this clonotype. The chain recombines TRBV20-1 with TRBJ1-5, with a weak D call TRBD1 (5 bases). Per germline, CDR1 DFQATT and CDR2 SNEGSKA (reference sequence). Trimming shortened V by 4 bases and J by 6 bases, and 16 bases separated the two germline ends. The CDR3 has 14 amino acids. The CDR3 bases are TGCAGTGCTACCCCAGAGAGGGGAATTCAGCCCCAGCATTTT. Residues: CSATPERGIQPQHF.

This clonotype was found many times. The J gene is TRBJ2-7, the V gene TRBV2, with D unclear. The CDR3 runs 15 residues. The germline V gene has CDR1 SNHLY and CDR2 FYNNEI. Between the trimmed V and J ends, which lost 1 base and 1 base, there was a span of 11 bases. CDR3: CASSEDLGGSYEQYF. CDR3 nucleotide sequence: TGTGCCAGCAGTGAAGATCTAGGTGGTTCCTACGAGCAGTACTTC.

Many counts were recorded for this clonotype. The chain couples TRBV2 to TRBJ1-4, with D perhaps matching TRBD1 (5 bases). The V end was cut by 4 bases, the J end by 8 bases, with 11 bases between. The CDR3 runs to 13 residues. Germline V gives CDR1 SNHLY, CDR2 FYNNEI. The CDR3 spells CASSARVGEKLFF. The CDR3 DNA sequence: TGTGCCAGCAGTGCCAGGGTGGGCGAAAAACTGTTTTTT. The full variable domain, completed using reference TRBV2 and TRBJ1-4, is EPEVTQTPSHQVTQMGQEVILRCVPISNHLYFYWYRQILGQKVEFLVSFYNNEISEKSEIFDDQFSVERPDGSNFTLKIRSTKLEDSAMYFCASSARVGEKLFFGSGTQLSVL.

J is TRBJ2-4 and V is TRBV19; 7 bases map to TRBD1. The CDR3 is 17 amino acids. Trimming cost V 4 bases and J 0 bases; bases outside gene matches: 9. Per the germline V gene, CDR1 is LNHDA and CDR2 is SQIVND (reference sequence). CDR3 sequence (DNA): TGTGCCAGTAGTACCAACAGGGGCGCCTTAGCCAAAAACATTCAGTACTTC. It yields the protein CASSTNRGALAKNIQYF.

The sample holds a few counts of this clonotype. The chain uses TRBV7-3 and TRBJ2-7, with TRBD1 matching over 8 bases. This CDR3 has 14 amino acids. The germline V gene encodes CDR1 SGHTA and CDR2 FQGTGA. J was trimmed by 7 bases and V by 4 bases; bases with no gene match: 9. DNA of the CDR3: TGTGCCAGCAGCTCACAGGGGGTACTCGAGGAGCAGTACTTC. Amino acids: CASSSQGVLEEQYF.

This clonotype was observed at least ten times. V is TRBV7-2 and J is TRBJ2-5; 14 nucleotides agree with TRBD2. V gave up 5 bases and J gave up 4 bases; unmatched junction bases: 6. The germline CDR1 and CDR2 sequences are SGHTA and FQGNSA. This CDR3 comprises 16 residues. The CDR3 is CASSPRLAGGAETQYF. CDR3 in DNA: TGTGCCAGCAGCCCTCGACTAGCGGGAGGGGCAGAGACCCAGTACTTC.

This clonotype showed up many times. In DNA, the CDR3 is TGTGCCAGCAGCTTCCAGGGGGCCCCAATTTTGGAGCAGTACTTC. Its translation: CASSFQGAPILEQYF. The genes are TRBV7-3 and TRBJ2-7, with TRBD1 matching 8 bases. The CDR3 has 15 amino acids. The trim removed 3 bases at V and 7 bases at J, leaving 11 bases unmatched. Germline CDR1 and CDR2: SGHTA and FQGTGA.

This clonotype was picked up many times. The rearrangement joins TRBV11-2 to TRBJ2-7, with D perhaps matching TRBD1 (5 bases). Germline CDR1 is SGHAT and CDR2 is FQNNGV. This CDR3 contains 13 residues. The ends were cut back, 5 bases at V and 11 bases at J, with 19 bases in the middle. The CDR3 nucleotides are TGTGCCAGCAGCCCAGGTGTAGGGGTGCATGAGTACTTC. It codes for CASSPGVGVHEYF. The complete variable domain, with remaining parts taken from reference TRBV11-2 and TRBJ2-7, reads EAGVAQSPRYKIIEKRQSVAFWCNPISGHATLYWYQQILGQGPKLLIQFQNNGVVDDSQLPKDRFSAERLKGVDSTLKIQPAKLEDSAVYLCASSPGVGVHEYFGPGTRLTVT.

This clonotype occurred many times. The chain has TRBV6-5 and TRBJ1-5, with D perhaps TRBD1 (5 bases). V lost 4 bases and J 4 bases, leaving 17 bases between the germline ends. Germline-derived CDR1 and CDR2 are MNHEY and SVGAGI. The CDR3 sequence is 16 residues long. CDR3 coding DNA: TGTGCCAGCAGTTCCCGCCCCGCGCAGGGAAATCAGCCCCAGCATTTT. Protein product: CASSSRPAQGNQPQHF.

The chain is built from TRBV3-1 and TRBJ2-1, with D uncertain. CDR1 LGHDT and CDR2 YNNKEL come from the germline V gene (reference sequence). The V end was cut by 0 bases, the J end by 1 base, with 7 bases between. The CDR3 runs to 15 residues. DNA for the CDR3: TGTGCCAGCAGCCAAGATGGTCAGTCCTACAATGAGCAGTTCTTC. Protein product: CASSQDGQSYNEQFF.

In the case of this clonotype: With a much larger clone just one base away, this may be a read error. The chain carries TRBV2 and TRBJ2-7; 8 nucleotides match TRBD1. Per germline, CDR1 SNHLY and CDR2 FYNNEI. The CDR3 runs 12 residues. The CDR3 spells CASGQGSYGQYF. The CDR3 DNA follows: TGTGCCAGCGGACAGGGTTCCTACGGGCAGTACTTC.

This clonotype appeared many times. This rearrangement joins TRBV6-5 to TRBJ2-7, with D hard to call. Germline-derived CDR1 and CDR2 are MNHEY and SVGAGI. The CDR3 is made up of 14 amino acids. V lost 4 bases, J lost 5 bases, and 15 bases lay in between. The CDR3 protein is CASSFQKSRDEQYF. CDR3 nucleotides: TGTGCCAGCAGTTTCCAAAAAAGTAGGGACGAGCAGTACTTC.

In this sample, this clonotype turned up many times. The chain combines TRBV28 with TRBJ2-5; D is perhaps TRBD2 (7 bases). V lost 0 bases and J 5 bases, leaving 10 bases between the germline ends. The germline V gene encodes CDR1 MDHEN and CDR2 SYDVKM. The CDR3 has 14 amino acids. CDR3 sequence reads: CASSLWGGGETQYF. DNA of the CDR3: TGTGCCAGCAGTTTATGGGGAGGGGGGGAGACCCAGTACTTC.

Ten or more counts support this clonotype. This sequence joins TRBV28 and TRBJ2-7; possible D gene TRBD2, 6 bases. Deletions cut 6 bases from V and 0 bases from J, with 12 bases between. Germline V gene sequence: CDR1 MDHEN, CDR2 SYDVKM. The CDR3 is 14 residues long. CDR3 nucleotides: TGTGCCAGCAGCTTTCCGGGACTCTCCTACGAGCAGTACTTC. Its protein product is CASSFPGLSYEQYF.

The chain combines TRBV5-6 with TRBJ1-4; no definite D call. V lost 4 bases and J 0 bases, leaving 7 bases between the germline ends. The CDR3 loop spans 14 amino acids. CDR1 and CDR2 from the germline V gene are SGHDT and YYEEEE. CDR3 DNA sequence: TGTGCCAGCAGCGAGTATTCAACTAATGAAAAACTGTTTTTT. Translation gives CASSEYSTNEKLFF.

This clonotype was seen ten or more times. The CDR3: CASSFSSAGELFF. The CDR3 DNA follows: TGTGCCAGCAGCTTCTCTAGCGCCGGGGAGCTGTTTTTT. The chain has TRBV7-3 and TRBJ2-2; a weak D match, TRBD2 (6 bases). The germline V gene encodes CDR1 SGHTA and CDR2 FQGTGA. V was pared by 3 bases and J by 6 bases, with 8 bases between. The CDR3 covers 13 residues.

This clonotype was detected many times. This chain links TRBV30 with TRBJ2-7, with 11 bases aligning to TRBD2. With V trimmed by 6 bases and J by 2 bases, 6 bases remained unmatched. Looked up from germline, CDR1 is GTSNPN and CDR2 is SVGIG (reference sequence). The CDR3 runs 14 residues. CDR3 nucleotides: TGTGCCTGCCGGGGGACTAGCGGACCCTACGAGCAGTACTTC. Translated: CACRGTSGPYEQYF.

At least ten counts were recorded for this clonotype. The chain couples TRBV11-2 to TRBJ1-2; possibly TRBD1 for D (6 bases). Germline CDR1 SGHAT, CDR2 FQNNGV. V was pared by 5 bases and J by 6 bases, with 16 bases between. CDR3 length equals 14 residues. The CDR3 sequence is CASSLPGGPDGYTF. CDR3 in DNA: TGTGCCAGCAGCCTACCGGGGGGGCCGGATGGCTACACCTTC.

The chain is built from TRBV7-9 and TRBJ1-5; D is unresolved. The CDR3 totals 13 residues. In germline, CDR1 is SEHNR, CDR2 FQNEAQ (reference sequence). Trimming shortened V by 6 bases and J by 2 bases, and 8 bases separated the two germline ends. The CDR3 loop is CASSEEGNQPQHF. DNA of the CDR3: TGTGCCAGCAGTGAGGAGGGCAATCAGCCCCAGCATTTT.